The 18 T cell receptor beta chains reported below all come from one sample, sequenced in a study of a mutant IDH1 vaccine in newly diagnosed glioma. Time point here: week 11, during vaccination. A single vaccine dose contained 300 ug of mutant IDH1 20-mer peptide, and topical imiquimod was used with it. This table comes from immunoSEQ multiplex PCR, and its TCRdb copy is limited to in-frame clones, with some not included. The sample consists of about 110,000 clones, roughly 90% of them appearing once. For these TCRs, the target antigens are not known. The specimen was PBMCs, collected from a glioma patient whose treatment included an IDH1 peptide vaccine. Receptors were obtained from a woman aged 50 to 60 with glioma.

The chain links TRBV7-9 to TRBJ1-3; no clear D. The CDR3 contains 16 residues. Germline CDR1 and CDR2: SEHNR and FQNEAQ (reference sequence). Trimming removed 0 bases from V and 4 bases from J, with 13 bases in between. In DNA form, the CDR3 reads TGTGCCAGCAGCTTAGCGCGAGCCGGAGGAGGAAACACCATATATTTT. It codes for CASSLARAGGGNTIYF.

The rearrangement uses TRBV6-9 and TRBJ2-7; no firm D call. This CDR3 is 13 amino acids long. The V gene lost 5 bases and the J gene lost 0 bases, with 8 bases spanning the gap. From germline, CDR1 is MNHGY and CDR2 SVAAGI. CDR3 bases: TGTGCCAGCAGTCCCGGCGTCTCCTACGAGCAGTACTTC. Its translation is CASSPGVSYEQYF.

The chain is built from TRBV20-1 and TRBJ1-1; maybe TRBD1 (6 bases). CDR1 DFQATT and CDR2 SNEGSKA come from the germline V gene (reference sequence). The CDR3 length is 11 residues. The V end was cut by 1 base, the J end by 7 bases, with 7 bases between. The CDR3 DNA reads TGCAGTGCTAGAGGGACAGTTGAAGCTTTCTTT. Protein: CSARGTVEAFF.

CDR3 sequence (DNA): TGTGCCAGCAGCTCCGGACTAGCGGGACACAATGAGCAGTTCTTC. Protein product: CASSSGLAGHNEQFF. The rearrangement links TRBV7-2 to TRBJ2-1, with 12 bases matching TRBD2. The CDR3 consists of 15 residues. Per the germline V gene, CDR1 is SGHTA and CDR2 is FQGNSA. V lost 4 bases to trimming and J lost 5 bases; unmatched junction nucleotides: 3. The full variable domain, with the rest looked up from reference TRBV7-2 and TRBJ2-1, is GAGVSQSPSNKVTEKGKDVELRCDPISGHTALYWYRQSLGQGLEFLIYFQGNSAPDKSGLPSDRFSAERTGGSVSTLTIQRTQQEDSAVYLCASSSGLAGHNEQFFGPGTRLTVL.

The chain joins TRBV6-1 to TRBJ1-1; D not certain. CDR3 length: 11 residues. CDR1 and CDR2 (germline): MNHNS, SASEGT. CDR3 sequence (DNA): TGTGCAGGTGAGACAAACACTGAAGCTTTCTTT. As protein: CAGETNTEAFF.

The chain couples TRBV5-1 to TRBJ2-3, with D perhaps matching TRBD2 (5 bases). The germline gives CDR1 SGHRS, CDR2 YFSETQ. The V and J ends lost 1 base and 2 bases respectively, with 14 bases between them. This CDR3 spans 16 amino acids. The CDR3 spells CASSLMAGPSTDTQYF. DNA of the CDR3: TGCGCCAGCAGCTTGATGGCGGGCCCCTCCACAGATACGCAGTATTTT.

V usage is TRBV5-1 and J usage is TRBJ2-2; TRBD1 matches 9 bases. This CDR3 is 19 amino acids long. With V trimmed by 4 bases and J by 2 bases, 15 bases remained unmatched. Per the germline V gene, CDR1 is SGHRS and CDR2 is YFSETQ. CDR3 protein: CASSHGRRGTGTNTGELFF. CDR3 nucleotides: TGCGCCAGCAGCCATGGGCGGCGCGGGACAGGGACAAACACCGGGGAGCTGTTTTTT.

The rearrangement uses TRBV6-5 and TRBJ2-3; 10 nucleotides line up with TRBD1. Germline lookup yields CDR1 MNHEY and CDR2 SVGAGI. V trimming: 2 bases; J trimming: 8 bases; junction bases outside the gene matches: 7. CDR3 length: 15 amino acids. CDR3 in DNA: TGTGCCAGCAGTTACGGGGACAGGGGTCAAACTACGCAGTATTTT. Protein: CASSYGDRGQTTQYF.

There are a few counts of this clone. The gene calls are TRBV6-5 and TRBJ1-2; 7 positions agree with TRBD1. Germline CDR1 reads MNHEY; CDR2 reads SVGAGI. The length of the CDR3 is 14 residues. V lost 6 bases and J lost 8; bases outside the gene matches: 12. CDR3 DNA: TGTGCCAGCAGCCGGACAGGAGGGGCGTCCGGCTACACCTTC. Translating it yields CASSRTGGASGYTF.

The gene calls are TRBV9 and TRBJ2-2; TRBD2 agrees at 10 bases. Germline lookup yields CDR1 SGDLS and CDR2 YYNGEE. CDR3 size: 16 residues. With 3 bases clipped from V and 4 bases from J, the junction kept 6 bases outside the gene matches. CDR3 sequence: CASSAQGLAVTGELFF. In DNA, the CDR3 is TGTGCCAGCAGCGCCCAAGGACTAGCGGTCACCGGGGAGCTGTTTTTT.

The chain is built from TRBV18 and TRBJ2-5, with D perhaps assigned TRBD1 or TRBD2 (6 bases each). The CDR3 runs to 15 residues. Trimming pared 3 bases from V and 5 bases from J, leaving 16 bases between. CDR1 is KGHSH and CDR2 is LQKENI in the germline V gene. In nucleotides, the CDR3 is TGTGCCAGCTCACCGCGTTGGGGGGCTTCGGAGACCCAGTACTTC. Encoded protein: CASSPRWGASETQYF.

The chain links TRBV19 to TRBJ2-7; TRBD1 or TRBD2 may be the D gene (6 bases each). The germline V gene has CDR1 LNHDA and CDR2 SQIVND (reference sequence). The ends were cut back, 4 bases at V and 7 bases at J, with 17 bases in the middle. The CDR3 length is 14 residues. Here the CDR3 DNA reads TGTGCCAGTAGTAACGGGGGCACCATTCGAGAGCAGTACTTC. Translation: CASSNGGTIREQYF.

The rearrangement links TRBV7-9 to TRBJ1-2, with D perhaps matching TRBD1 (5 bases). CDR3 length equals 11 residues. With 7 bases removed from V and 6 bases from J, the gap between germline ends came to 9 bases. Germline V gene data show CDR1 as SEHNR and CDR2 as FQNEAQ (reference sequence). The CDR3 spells CASNLGDGYTF. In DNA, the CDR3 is TGTGCCAGCAACCTAGGGGATGGCTACACCTTC.

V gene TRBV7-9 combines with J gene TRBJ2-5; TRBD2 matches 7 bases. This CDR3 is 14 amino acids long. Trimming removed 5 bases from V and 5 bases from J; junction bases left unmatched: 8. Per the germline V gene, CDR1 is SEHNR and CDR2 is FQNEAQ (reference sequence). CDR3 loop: CASSPKREEETQYF. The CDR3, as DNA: TGTGCCAGCAGCCCCAAACGGGAGGAGGAGACCCAGTACTTC.

CDR3 bases: TGTGCCAGCAGCAATCCAGGGGGCGCGAACTATGGCTACACCTTC. It codes for CASSNPGGANYGYTF. The chain uses TRBV7-3 and TRBJ1-2; 8 nucleotides agree with TRBD1. V trimming: 5 bases; J trimming: 2 bases; junction bases outside the gene matches: 7. The CDR3 is 15 residues long. Germline-derived CDR1 and CDR2 are SGHTA and FQGTGA.

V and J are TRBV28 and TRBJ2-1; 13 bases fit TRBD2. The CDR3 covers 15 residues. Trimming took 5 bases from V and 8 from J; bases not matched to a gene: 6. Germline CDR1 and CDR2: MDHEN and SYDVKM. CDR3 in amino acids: CASSLTSGRPHEQFF. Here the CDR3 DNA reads TGTGCCAGCAGTCTGACTAGCGGGAGGCCCCATGAGCAGTTCTTC.

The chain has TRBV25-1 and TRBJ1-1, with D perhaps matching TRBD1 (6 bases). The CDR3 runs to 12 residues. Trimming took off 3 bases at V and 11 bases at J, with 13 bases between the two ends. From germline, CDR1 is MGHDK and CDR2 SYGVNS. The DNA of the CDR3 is TGTGCCAGCAGTGACAGGGGAAAAAAGGCTTTCTTT. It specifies CASSDRGKKAFF.

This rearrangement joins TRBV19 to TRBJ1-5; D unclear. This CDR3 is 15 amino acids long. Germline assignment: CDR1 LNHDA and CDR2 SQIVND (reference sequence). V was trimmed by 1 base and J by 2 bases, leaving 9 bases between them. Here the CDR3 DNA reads TGTGCCAGTAGTATAGGGGTAGGGCGCAATCAGCCCCAGCATTTT. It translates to CASSIGVGRNQPQHF.